This TCR beta chain was identified in a study of T cells in Graves' hyperthyroidism and ophthalmopathy. RNA transcripts were the template for amplifying TCR beta CDR3 regions. The TCR CDR3 first-round RT-PCR relied on the HTBI primer set. TCRdb ran MiXCR on the multiplex PCR reads and lists one entry per CDR3 protein. The table has hundreds of thousands of distinct CDR3 sequences, 15% seen once; the top ten hold less than 35%. Germline V gene data show CDR1 as SGHVS and CDR2 as FQNEAQ. V lost 5 bases and J lost 8; bases outside the gene matches: 10. This CDR3 contains 15 residues. Sequencing was carried out using blood. The TCR was taken from a woman aged 30 to 39 with Graves' hyperthyroidism. V and J are TRBV7-8 and TRBJ1-4; 8 bases are a match to TRBD1. CDR3 DNA: TGTGCCAGCAGCCCCCGGACAGGGTGGGACGAAAAACTGTTTTTT. As protein: CASSPRTGWDEKLFF.